This TCR beta chain was observed in a study of T cells after yellow fever vaccination. Notes on the study in general: In post-booster samples, most primary-vaccination clones reappeared (just under 97% CD4, about 90% CD8).

The ends lost 4 bases at V and 1 base at J; junction bases unmatched: 8. The CDR3 length is 16 residues. The V gene's germline CDR1 is ENHRY and CDR2 SYGVKD. At least ten counts were recorded for this clonotype. Its antigen is unidentified. The study made its TCR cDNA through 5'RACE template switching. That step introduced a universal primer site along with UMIs. One entry per CDR3 protein results from TCRdb running MiXCR on the 5' RACE reads. The repertoire holds roughly 350,000 distinct CDR3 sequences, with about 4% as singletons. The source was PBMCs, collected 5 days after the yellow fever booster vaccination. The J gene is TRBJ1-1, the V gene TRBV10-3; TRBD1 matches 8 bases. The TCR sequence derives from a man in his late teens or twenties who received the YFV17D yellow fever vaccine. CDR3 loop: CAISAPRGTGNTEAFF. In DNA form, the CDR3 reads TGTGCCATCAGTGCCCCTCGGGGGACAGGGAACACTGAAGCTTTCTTT.